The 5 T cell receptor beta chains given below trace back to one sample, sequenced in a study of T cell clones after liver transplantation. Data came from immunoSEQ multiplex PCR; TCRdb stores just in-frame clones and leaves some out. The sample contains roughly 80,000 clones, 80% to 85% of which appear only once. Here the sequenced sample was CD4+ T cells from blood, taken around 42 months after liver transplant. These receptors came from a human patient who received a liver transplant. Some T cells may trace back to the graft donor.

This clone was counted between two and nine times. The rearrangement joins TRBV5-1 to TRBJ1-2, with 8 bases that match TRBD1. The CDR3 sequence is 14 residues long. Germline CDR1 reads SGHRS; CDR2 reads YFSETQ. Unmatched junction bases numbered 8, after V lost 4 bases and J lost 6 bases. CDR3 residues: CASSGPTGEDGYTF. For the CDR3, the DNA is TGCGCCAGCAGCGGCCCGACAGGGGAGGATGGCTACACCTTC. Complete variable domain (other parts from reference TRBV5-1 and TRBJ1-2): KAGVTQTPRYLIKTRGQQVTLSCSPISGHRSVSWYQQTPGQGLQFLFEYFSETQRNKGNFPGRFSGRQFSNSRSEMNVSTLELGDSALYLCASSGPTGEDGYTFGSGTRLTVV.

CDR3 sequence: CAISAGGGIYGYTF. CDR3 coding DNA: TGTGCCATCAGTGCGGGGGGAGGGATATATGGCTACACCTTC. The chain carries TRBV10-3 and TRBJ1-2; weak D call: TRBD1 (5 bases). The CDR3 runs to 14 residues. From germline, CDR1 is ENHRY and CDR2 SYGVKD. V lost 4 bases to trimming and J lost 5 bases, with 14 bases between them.

This chain uses TRBV27 with TRBJ1-1, with D unresolved. This CDR3 contains 15 residues. Trimming removed 5 bases from V and 4 bases from J, with 17 bases in between. Germline CDR1 MNHEY, CDR2 SMNVEV (reference sequence). This CDR3 reads CASSPQGLPGTEAFF. Written as DNA, the CDR3 is TGTGCCAGCAGTCCTCAAGGCCTACCCGGCACTGAAGCTTTCTTT.

The chain has TRBV10-2 and TRBJ2-5; 7 nucleotides match TRBD1. The J segment lost 5 bases and the V segment lost 2 bases, leaving 8 bases of the junction unmatched. The CDR3 has 15 amino acids. Per germline, CDR1 WSHSY and CDR2 SAAADI. The CDR3 loop is CASSERGRIPETQYF. The CDR3 nucleotides are TGCGCCAGCAGTGAGAGGGGGCGGATTCCGGAGACCCAGTACTTC.

This chain uses TRBV5-4 with TRBJ1-4, with TRBD1 matching 7 bases. Per the germline V gene, CDR1 is SGHNT and CDR2 is YYREEE (reference sequence). Germline trimming cut 3 bases from V and 5 bases from J; bases unmatched to any gene: 7. The CDR3 has 15 residues. The chain's CDR3 is CASSSRDSRNEKLFF. The DNA for the CDR3 is TGTGCCAGCAGCTCACGGGACAGCAGAAATGAAAAACTGTTTTTT.